These T cell receptor beta chains were read from a single sample in a study of shared clonotypes between healthy human individuals. The table came from immunoSEQ multiplex PCR; TCRdb's copy has only in-frame clones and leaves some out. This table has hundreds of thousands of clones, around 75% appearing once. What was sequenced was PBMCs. The receptors come from a woman aged 40-49 years in good health. Some clones in this sample may be carry-over from other donors' samples. The CDR3 runs from the conserved cysteine through the conserved F or W. The D gene is left open where the match is weak. Size is stated for part of the rows, as once, few or many counts, or as a class when the clone is expanded.

clone_size d_call j_call v_call cdr3_nt cdr3_aa
NA TRBD2 TRBJ2-3 TRBV4-1 TGCGCCAGCAGCCAAGGAAGGGCTAGCGGGAGGTCAGATACGCAGTATTTT CASSQGRASGRSDTQYF
NA TRBD1 TRBJ2-3 TRBV10-3 TGTGCCATCAGGGGACAGGGTCCTTCCGGGGGCACAGATACGCAGTATTTT CAIRGQGPSGGTDTQYF
NA TRBD1 TRBJ1-4 TRBV11-2 TGTGCCAGCAGCCTACGACAGGGTTCTAATGAAAAACTGTTTTTT CASSLRQGSNEKLFF
NA NA TRBJ1-1 TRBV5-1 TGCGCCAGCAGAACGAGTCCCGGCGAGAACACTGAAGCTTTCTTT CASRTSPGENTEAFF
NA TRBD2 TRBJ2-1 TRBV11-2 TGTGCCAGCAGCCAAGGGGGGCTAGCGGGAGAGATTTTCTTC CASSQGGLAGEIFF
NA NA TRBJ2-3 TRBV5-6 TGTGCCAGCAGCGCCCTGGTAGCGGCTAACACAGATACGCAGTATTTT CASSALVAANTDTQYF
NA TRBD1 TRBJ1-3 TRBV29-1 TGCAGCACGCGGGACAGGGGGCGAAACACCATATATTTT CSTRDRGRNTIYF
NA NA TRBJ2-3 TRBV28 TGTGCCAGCAGTCCTTGGACAGAGAGCACAGATACGCAGTATTTT CASSPWTESTDTQYF
NA TRBD1 TRBJ2-7 TRBV5-4 TGTGCCAGCAGTTCCGGGACAGTTCCCTACGAGCAGTACTTC CASSSGTVPYEQYF
NA TRBD2 TRBJ2-7 TRBV6-1 TGTGCCAGCAGTGAAGCATACGGGGGGGTCGGACACGAGCAGTACTTC CASSEAYGGVGHEQYF
NA TRBD1 TRBJ2-3 TRBV29-1 TGCAGCGTCGGACAGGGGTTCAGGAATACGCAGTATTTT CSVGQGFRNTQYF
NA TRBD2 TRBJ2-1 TRBV19 TGTGCCAGTAGTACAATGACTAGCGGCCACAATGAGCAGTTCTTC CASSTMTSGHNEQFF
NA TRBD2 TRBJ2-5 TRBV28 TGTGCCAGCACCGAAGGGGCGGGACTACAAGAGACCCAGTACTTC CASTEGAGLQETQYF
NA TRBD1 TRBJ1-1 TRBV30 TGTGCCTGGAGGCAGGGGGAGAACACTGAAGCTTTCTTT CAWRQGENTEAFF
NA NA TRBJ1-3 TRBV6-5 TGTGCCAGCAGCACAAAATGGAGGTCTGGAAACACCATATATTTT CASSTKWRSGNTIYF
NA NA TRBJ2-7 TRBV30 TGTGCCTGGAGTAAGGGACACGGCTACGAGCAGTACTTC CAWSKGHGYEQYF
once NA TRBJ2-3 TRBV10-3 TGTGCCATCAGTGTTAGCGGAAAGCAAGATACGCAGTATTTT CAISVSGKQDTQYF
NA NA TRBJ2-1 TRBV7-3 TGTGCCAGCAGCTTATCCAGAAACAATGAGCAGTTCTTC CASSLSRNNEQFF
NA TRBD1 TRBJ1-1 TRBV19 TGTGCCAGTAGTAAACGACAGGGGGAAGGGGGCACTGAAGCTTTCTTT CASSKRQGEGGTEAFF
NA NA TRBJ1-1 TRBV7-9 TGTGCCAGCAGCCAAGTTGAGACCGGGATTGGAGACAAGGCTTTCTTT CASSQVETGIGDKAFF
NA NA TRBJ2-1 TRBV28 TGTGCCAGCAGTTTATGGACCCGAACCTCTTACAATGAGCAGTTCTTC CASSLWTRTSYNEQFF
NA NA TRBJ2-4 TRBV19 TGTGCCAGTAGTATCCGGGCGGACAGTCGGGTTCAGTACTTC CASSIRADSRVQYF
NA NA TRBJ1-4 TRBV29-1 TGCAGCGTTGACCCGGGGTCTAATGAAAAACTGTTTTTT CSVDPGSNEKLFF
NA NA TRBJ2-7 TRBV4-1 TGCGCCAGCAGCCAAGATCTCGCTTACGAGCAGTACTTC CASSQDLAYEQYF
NA TRBD1 TRBJ2-7 TRBV27 TGTGCCAGCAGGAAGGGACAGTTCTACGAGCAGTACTTC CASRKGQFYEQYF
NA TRBD2 TRBJ2-2 TRBV4-3 TGCGCCAGCAGCCAAGGACTAGCGGTGGCCCCCGACACCGGGGAGCTGTTTTTT CASSQGLAVAPDTGELFF
NA TRBD2 TRBJ2-5 TRBV7-2 TGTGCCAGCAGCTTAGGCGGAGGGGAGGGGGAGACCCAGTACTTC CASSLGGGEGETQYF
NA NA TRBJ1-2 TRBV10-3 TGTGCCATCAGTCTCGGGGAATCCCTTGGCTACACCTTC CAISLGESLGYTF
NA TRBD2 TRBJ2-2 TRBV6-5 TGTGCCAGCAGTTACACGGGAGGGCAGACCGGGGAGCTGTTTTTT CASSYTGGQTGELFF
NA NA TRBJ2-6 TRBV28 TGTGCCAGCACCCCAGGGGTGGTCTTAACTTCCTCTGGGGCCAACGTCCTGACTTTC CASTPGVVLTSSGANVLTF